These T cell receptor beta chains were read from a single sample in a study of T cells after yellow fever vaccination. TCRdb called the 5' RACE reads again in MiXCR, with one record for every CDR3 protein. The data contain 250,000 to 400,000 distinct CDR3 sequences, approximately 4% of them singletons. The sequencing here drew on PBMCs, taken 15 days after the yellow fever booster vaccination. Every receptor here comes from a man between 18 and 29 years old who received the YFV17D yellow fever vaccine. Each CDR3 is given with its conserved first and last residue. D genes are given only for firm matches. Clone size is shown for a subset of rows, as once, few, many or a class of expanded clone.

clone_size j_call d_call v_call cdr3_aa cdr3_nt
few TRBJ1-1 . TRBV6-5 CASSYSPYPENTEAFF TGTGCCAGCAGTTACTCACCCTACCCAGAGAACACTGAAGCTTTCTTT
many TRBJ1-4 . TRBV29-1 CSVAPRLTNEKLFF TGCAGCGTCGCCCCCAGGCTAACTAATGAAAAACTGTTTTTT
many TRBJ2-5 TRBD1 TRBV7-9 CASSFNRGQETQYF TGTGCCAGCAGCTTCAACAGGGGACAAGAGACCCAGTACTTC
many TRBJ1-6 . TRBV7-2 CASSLEAGSPLHF TGTGCCAGCAGCTTAGAGGCCGGGTCACCCCTCCACTTT
many TRBJ1-2 . TRBV6-2/TRBV6-3 CASSYSTSAASYGYTF TGTGCCAGCAGTTACTCTACATCCGCAGCATCCTATGGCTACACCTTC
few TRBJ2-3 . TRBV5-1 CASSLRGGLSTDTQYF TGCGCCAGCAGCTTGCGCGGGGGCCTTAGCACAGATACGCAGTATTTT
many TRBJ1-1 . TRBV7-9 CASSLERNTEAFF TGTGCCAGCAGCTTAGAGAGGAACACTGAAGCTTTCTTT
. TRBJ1-2 . TRBV20-1 CSARNHRASDNYGYTF TGCAGTGCTAGAAACCACAGGGCATCGGATAACTATGGCTACACCTTC
many TRBJ2-1 . TRBV6-6 CASSFPFLEGGSRDYNEQFF TGTGCCAGCAGTTTCCCCTTTTTGGAGGGCGGAAGCAGGGACTACAATGAGCAGTTCTTC
few TRBJ2-2 . TRBV30 CAWSEVGAGELFF TGTGCCTGGAGTGAAGTAGGGGCCGGGGAGCTGTTTTTT
few TRBJ1-6 . TRBV3-1 CASSPQPASPLHF TGTGCCAGCAGCCCCCAACCGGCTTCACCCCTCCACTTT
many TRBJ1-1 . TRBV5-1 CASSLIQGSNTEAFF TGCGCCAGCAGCTTGATTCAGGGGTCGAACACTGAAGCTTTCTTT
few TRBJ1-5 . TRBV20-1 CSASPGVVEQPQHF TGCAGTGCTAGTCCAGGGGTGGTAGAACAGCCCCAGCATTTT
few TRBJ2-7 TRBD2 TRBV18 CASSSTSGSSYEQYF TGTGCCAGCTCGTCGACTAGCGGGAGTTCCTACGAGCAGTACTTC
few TRBJ2-3 . TRBV25-1 CASSEVVAAGTDTQYF TGTGCCAGCAGTGAGGTGGTAGCGGCTGGCACAGATACGCAGTATTTT
. TRBJ2-3 . TRBV20-1 CSARDGSDTQYF TGCAGTGCTAGAGATGGGTCAGATACGCAGTATTTT
many TRBJ2-7 . TRBV7-6 CASSFGLQGSYEQYF TGTGCCAGCAGCTTTGGCCTACAGGGCTCGTACGAGCAGTACTTC
once TRBJ2-2 . TRBV6-6 CASSYHTPGLSATGELFF TGTGCCAGCAGTTACCACACACCAGGGTTGTCGGCCACCGGGGAGCTGTTTTTT
. TRBJ2-7 . TRBV5-4 CASSSPEEYTEQYF TGTGCCAGCAGCTCGCCAGAAGAGTATACCGAGCAGTACTTC
many TRBJ2-5 . TRBV4-1 CASSQAGAGGGETQYF TGCGCCAGCAGCCAAGCTGGAGCAGGGGGGGGGGAGACCCAGTACTTC
. TRBJ2-6 TRBD1 TRBV7-6 CASSLYPGGNSGANVLTF TGTGCCAGCAGCTTATATCCAGGGGGCAACTCTGGGGCCAACGTCCTGACTTTC
many TRBJ1-2 TRBD1 TRBV2 CASSDRDRAHGYTF TGTGCCAGCAGTGACCGCGACAGGGCCCATGGCTACACCTTC
many TRBJ1-1 . TRBV30 CAWSAQENTEAFF TGTGCCTGGAGTGCACAGGAGAACACTGAAGCTTTCTTT
. TRBJ2-5 TRBD2 TRBV10-2 CATSLAGETQYF TGCGCCACCTCACTAGCGGGGGAGACCCAGTACTTC
few TRBJ2-3 . TRBV15 CATSSPLTDTQYF TGTGCCACCAGCTCCCCGCTGACAGATACGCAGTATTTT
many TRBJ2-5 . TRBV7-2 CASSSTWMWTQYF TGTGCCAGCAGCTCCACATGGATGTGGACCCAGTACTTC
many TRBJ2-3 . TRBV5-1 CASSRSGLTDTQYF TGCGCCAGCAGCCGCTCAGGACTCACAGATACGCAGTATTTT
. TRBJ1-2 . TRBV24-1 CATSDHRTGYGYTF TGTGCCACCAGTGATCACAGGACGGGCTATGGCTACACCTTC
many TRBJ2-5 . TRBV5-1 CASSDTVETQYF TGCGCCAGCAGCGATACAGTAGAGACCCAGTACTTC
many TRBJ2-1 TRBD1 TRBV14 CASSDYPGQANNEQFF TGTGCCAGCAGCGACTATCCGGGACAGGCAAACAATGAGCAGTTCTTC
few TRBJ2-3 . TRBV6-2/TRBV6-3 CASSTGEATDTQYF TGTGCCAGCAGCACCGGGGAGGCCACAGATACGCAGTATTTT
many TRBJ2-3 . TRBV12-5 CASGPHHSISTDTQYF TGTGCTAGTGGTCCCCATCACTCGATCAGCACAGATACGCAGTATTTT
few TRBJ1-1 . TRBV6-6 CASTRLVGTEAFF TGTGCCAGCACCAGATTGGTGGGCACTGAAGCTTTCTTT
. TRBJ2-1 . TRBV2 CASTPGNRNEQFF TGTGCCAGCACCCCCGGGAACCGCAATGAGCAGTTCTTC
many TRBJ2-3 TRBD2 TRBV5-4 CASSSTTSGAYTQYF TGTGCCAGCAGCTCGACGACTAGCGGGGCATATACGCAGTATTTT
. TRBJ2-3 . TRBV20-1 CSAQIPDVSTDTQYF TGCAGTGCTCAAATACCGGACGTCTCCACAGATACGCAGTATTTT
many TRBJ1-2 . TRBV12-3/TRBV12-4 CASSLDGPGYTF TGTGCCAGCAGTTTAGACGGCCCGGGCTACACCTTC
few TRBJ1-1 . TRBV7-9 CASSLVGARHAEAFF TGTGCCAGCAGCTTAGTAGGGGCCAGGCACGCTGAAGCTTTCTTT
many TRBJ2-1 . TRBV5-1 CASSETDYNEQFF TGCGCCAGCAGTGAGACGGACTACAATGAGCAGTTCTTC
few TRBJ2-5 . TRBV2 CASTRTGREETQYF TGTGCCAGCACCCGGACAGGGAGGGAAGAGACCCAGTACTTC
. TRBJ1-5 TRBD1 TRBV7-2 CASSWDRAGQPQHF TGTGCCAGCAGCTGGGACAGGGCGGGTCAGCCCCAGCATTTT